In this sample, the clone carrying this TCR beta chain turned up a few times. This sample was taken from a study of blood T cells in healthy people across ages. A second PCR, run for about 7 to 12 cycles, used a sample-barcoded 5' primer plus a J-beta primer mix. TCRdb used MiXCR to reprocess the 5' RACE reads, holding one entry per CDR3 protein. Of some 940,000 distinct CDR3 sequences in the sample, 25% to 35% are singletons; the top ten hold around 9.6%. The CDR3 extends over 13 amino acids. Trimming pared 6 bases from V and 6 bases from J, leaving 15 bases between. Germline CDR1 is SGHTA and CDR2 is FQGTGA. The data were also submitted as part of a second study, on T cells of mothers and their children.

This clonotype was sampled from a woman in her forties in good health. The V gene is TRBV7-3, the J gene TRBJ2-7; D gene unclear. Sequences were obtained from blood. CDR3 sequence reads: CASSILPTAEQYF. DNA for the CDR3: TGTGCCAGCAGTATTCTCCCTACCGCCGAGCAGTACTTC.